The next 14 T cell receptor beta chains were all read from a single sample in a study of blood T cells in healthy people across ages. Through a sample-barcoded 5' primer and a J-beta primer mix, a second PCR was run for 7 to 11 cycles. One entry per CDR3 protein, called by TCRdb with MiXCR from the 5' RACE reads. The data show hundreds of thousands of distinct CDR3 sequences, about 62% seen once. Sample: blood. The receptors derive from a man younger than 45 in good health.

The rearrangement links TRBV6-5 to TRBJ2-7; either TRBD1 or TRBD2 may supply D (5 bases each). The CDR3 runs 16 residues. Germline lookup yields CDR1 MNHEY and CDR2 SVGAGI. Trimming pared 6 bases from V and 3 bases from J, leaving 21 bases between. CDR3 residues: CASRSWGLGTNYEQYF. CDR3 in DNA: TGTGCCAGCAGGAGCTGGGGCCTAGGGACGAACTACGAGCAGTACTTC.

This chain uses TRBV7-3 with TRBJ2-1, with D hard to call. The germline CDR1 and CDR2 sequences are SGHTA and FQGTGA. This CDR3 contains 15 residues. V was shortened by 3 bases and J by 4 bases, with 13 bases between the two germline ends. The CDR3 DNA follows: TGTGCCAGCAGCTTTGGGGATCCCCGATACAATGAGCAGTTCTTC. The encoded protein is CASSFGDPRYNEQFF.

V gene TRBV28 combines with J gene TRBJ2-7, with no clear D. Trimming removed 2 bases from V and 2 bases from J, with 7 bases in between. Germline CDR1 reads MDHEN; CDR2 reads SYDVKM. This CDR3 spans 13 amino acids. CDR3: CASSLLQTYEQYF. The CDR3 nucleotides are TGTGCCAGCAGTTTACTCCAAACCTACGAGCAGTACTTC. The variable domain in full, completed from reference TRBV28 and TRBJ2-7, reads DVKVTQSSRYLVKRTGEKVFLECVQDMDHENMFWYRQDPGLGLRLIYFSYDVKMKEKGDIPEGYSVSREKKERFSLILESASTNQTSMYLCASSLLQTYEQYFGPGTRLTVT.

This clonotype was recorded a few times. The chain employs TRBV29-1 and TRBJ2-1, with D unclear. V lost 6 bases and J lost 2, with 8 bases in between. The CDR3 runs 12 residues. Germline CDR1 and CDR2: SQVTM and ANQGSEA. The CDR3 DNA sequence: TGCAGCGTACGGGCAGCCTACAATGAGCAGTTCTTC. The encoded protein is CSVRAAYNEQFF.

The CDR3 region has the DNA TGTGCCAGCAGTTTATTTGCCGGGAAGACCCAGTACTTC. Its protein is CASSLFAGKTQYF. The chain recombines TRBV28 with TRBJ2-7; maybe TRBD2 (5 bases). The end of the DNA fits TRBJ2-5 better, so the J call may be wrong. This CDR3 is built from 13 residues. Germline CDR1 and CDR2: MDHEN and SYDVKM.

The chain carries TRBV29-1 and TRBJ2-5, with D possibly matching TRBD2 (6 bases). This CDR3 spans 16 amino acids. Trimming removed 4 bases from V and 4 bases from J, with 22 bases in between. Germline-derived CDR1 and CDR2 are SQVTM and ANQGSEA. As DNA, the CDR3 is TGCAGCGTTGCCGGACTACTAGGGAAGCTGACAGAGACCCAGTACTTC. It codes for CSVAGLLGKLTETQYF.

This clonotype was seen more than once but under ten times. The chain recombines TRBV11-2 with TRBJ2-7, with D possibly TRBD2 on 5 matching bases. CDR1 and CDR2 from the germline V gene are SGHAT and FQNNGV. V lost 5 bases to trimming and J lost 5 bases, with 19 bases between them. The CDR3 runs 15 residues. CDR3 DNA: TGTGCCAGCAGCCGTCAGCCAACGGGGTACGACGAGCAGTACTTC. Its protein product is CASSRQPTGYDEQYF.

CDR3 nucleotides: TGCAGCGCCCTTCGAGGGGATTACTACGAGCAGTACTTC. Amino acid sequence: CSALRGDYYEQYF. The chain combines TRBV29-1 with TRBJ2-7, with D perhaps assigned TRBD1 or TRBD2 (5 bases each). V was cut by 7 bases and J by 3 bases, with 16 bases left in between. The CDR3 has 13 residues. Germline CDR1 and CDR2: SQVTM and ANQGSEA.

V gene TRBV18 combines with J gene TRBJ2-7; the D gene is possibly TRBD2 (5 bases). V was cut by 3 bases and J by 3 bases, with 9 bases left in between. Germline values: CDR1 KGHSH, CDR2 LQKENI. This CDR3 is 13 amino acids long. In DNA form, the CDR3 reads TGTGCCAGCTCACCGGGAGCGGACTACGAGCAGTACTTC. Protein product: CASSPGADYEQYF.

V gene TRBV7-6 combines with J gene TRBJ2-3, with TRBD1 as a possible D gene (6 bases). The CDR3 covers 16 residues. From germline, CDR1 is SGHVS and CDR2 FNYEAQ. V gave up 0 bases and J gave up 4 bases, with 14 bases separating them. The CDR3 nucleotides read TGTGCCAGCAGCTTAGCGGAGATACAGGGCTCAGATACGCAGTATTTT. It translates to CASSLAEIQGSDTQYF.

There are a few counts of this clonotype. The rearrangement links TRBV5-1 to TRBJ2-6, with D uncertain. Germline V CDR1 and CDR2: SGHRS, YFSETQ. The CDR3 extends over 16 amino acids. Trimming stripped 1 base from V and 9 bases from J, with 17 bases between. The CDR3 DNA sequence: TGCGCCAGCAGCTTGACGCCCCACACGATGGGCAACGTCCTGACTTTC. This encodes CASSLTPHTMGNVLTF.

This rearrangement joins TRBV20-1 to TRBJ2-3; D gene unclear. V was cut by 3 bases and J by 0 bases, with 7 bases left in between. This CDR3 spans 13 amino acids. Germline loops: CDR1 DFQATT, CDR2 SNEGSKA (reference sequence). Here the CDR3 reads CSARPQSTDTQYF. As DNA, the CDR3 is TGCAGTGCTAGGCCCCAAAGCACAGATACGCAGTATTTT.

Only one count was recorded for this clonotype. This chain joins TRBV5-1 and TRBJ1-2; 10 bases align to TRBD1. The CDR3 has 16 residues. The germline V gene encodes CDR1 SGHRS and CDR2 YFSETQ. The V gene end was trimmed by 6 bases and the J gene end by 9 bases; junction bases not matched to a gene: 17. CDR3 residues: CASTLQPGQGLYSYTF. In nucleotides, the CDR3 is TGCGCCAGCACCCTCCAACCGGGACAGGGGTTGTATAGCTACACCTTC.

This chain links TRBV7-9 with TRBJ2-1, with 11 nucleotides matching TRBD1. The germline CDR1 and CDR2 sequences are SEHNR and FQNEAQ (reference sequence). The V segment lost 4 bases and the J segment 2 bases; nucleotides outside the gene matches: 7. The CDR3 totals 17 residues. DNA for the CDR3: TGTGCCAGCAGCTCGTCGGGGACAGGGGGAACCTACAATGAGCAGTTCTTC. Translation: CASSSSGTGGTYNEQFF.